These 2 T cell receptor beta chains came from one sample sequenced in a study of blood T cells in healthy people across ages. For the second PCR, which ran for 7 to 11 cycles, a sample-barcoded 5' primer and a J-beta primer mix were used. A single record per CDR3 protein comes from TCRdb applying MiXCR to the 5' RACE reads. The sample yields about 1.4 million distinct CDR3 sequences, 59% seen once. The sequenced sample was blood. These receptors were obtained from a man between 18 and 35 years old in good health.

This clonotype was found once. V is TRBV21-1 and J is TRBJ2-4. TRBV21-1 is tagged as a pseudogene. The CDR3 covers 15 residues. CDR3: CASSKAGPPENIQYF. The CDR3 nucleotides are TGTGCCAGCAGCAAAGCGGGACCACCGGAAAACATTCAGTACTTC.

This clonotype appeared a single time. The gene calls are TRBV21-1 and TRBJ2-3. TRBV21-1 is a documented pseudogene. This CDR3 comprises 12 residues. DNA for the CDR3: TGTGCCAGCAGCAAAGCAACAGATACGCAGTATTTT. Translating it yields CASSKATDTQYF.